The 11 T cell receptor beta chains given below trace back to one sample, sequenced in a study of blood T cells in healthy people across ages. The use of a sample-barcoded 5' primer and a J-beta primer mix characterized a second PCR of about 7 to 12 cycles. TCRdb re-called the 5' RACE reads with MiXCR, one entry per CDR3 protein. The sample lists more than 600,000 distinct CDR3 sequences; 25% were seen once. These data were likewise used in another study, on T cells of mothers and their children.

Material: blood. These receptors were taken from a boy between 5 and 17 years old in good health.

This chain uses TRBV19 with TRBJ1-4; D not certain. Trimming took off 0 bases at V and 0 bases at J, with 14 bases between the two ends. The CDR3 has 18 amino acids. Germline V gene data show CDR1 as LNHDA and CDR2 as SQIVND (reference sequence). CDR3 in amino acids: CASSIDPDGPSTNEKLFF. DNA for the CDR3: TGTGCCAGTAGTATAGATCCGGACGGGCCCTCAACTAATGAAAAACTGTTTTTT.

This chain connects TRBV29-1 to TRBJ2-3; 7 bases map to TRBD2. Germline loops: CDR1 SQVTM, CDR2 ANQGSEA. The CDR3 is 16 amino acids. J was trimmed by 5 bases and V by 7 bases; bases with no gene match: 18. Written as DNA, the CDR3 is TGCAGCGCCCCCGACAGAGTCCAAGGACTAGGAGATACGCAGTATTTT. This encodes CSAPDRVQGLGDTQYF.

In regard to this clonotype: Germline is not matched at one junction end, which may reflect a read error. The V gene is TRBV7-9, the J gene TRBJ2-5, with D perhaps matching TRBD1 (6 bases). Germline CDR1 is SEHNR and CDR2 is FQNEAQ (reference sequence). This CDR3 comprises 14 residues. The CDR3 DNA is TGTGCCAGCAGCTCGACAGGCCTCCAACAGACCCAGTACTTC. It yields the protein CASSSTGLQQTQYF. Looking up the rest from reference TRBV7-9 and TRBJ2-5 gives the full variable domain: DTGVSQNPRHKITKRGQNVTFRCDPISEHNRLYWYRQTLGQGPEFLTYFQNEAQLEKSRLLSDRFSAERPKGSFSTLEIQRTEQGDSAMYLCASSSTGLQQTQYFGPGTRLLVL.

This clonotype was seen a handful of times. The chain is built from TRBV18 and TRBJ2-1, with D maybe TRBD2 (6 bases). The J call may be mistaken, given a closer DNA end match to TRBJ2-5. The CDR3 covers 14 residues. Germline CDR1 and CDR2: KGHSH and LQKENI. The CDR3 DNA is TGTGCCAGCTCACCACTGCGGGGTGAAGAGACCCAGTACTTC. It yields the protein CASSPLRGEETQYF.

CDR3 region: CSARASNEQFF. The CDR3 coding sequence is TGCAGTGCTAGAGCTAGCAATGAGCAGTTCTTC. This sequence joins TRBV20-1 and TRBJ2-5; D is unclear. Gene TRBJ2-1 matches the end of the DNA better, so the J call may be wrong. The CDR3 has 11 amino acids. The germline V gene has CDR1 DFQATT and CDR2 SNEGSKA (reference sequence).

This chain joins TRBV6-2 or TRBV6-3 and TRBJ2-2; D is perhaps TRBD2 (5 bases). The V end was cut by 7 bases, the J end by 3 bases, with 15 bases between. The CDR3 spans 15 residues. From germline, CDR1 is MNHEY and CDR2 SVGEGT. The CDR3 nucleotides read TGTGCCAGCAACTGGGCCAAAGCGGACACCGGGGAGCTGTTTTTT. The encoded protein is CASNWAKADTGELFF.

This clonotype was detected many times. The chain employs TRBV20-1 and TRBJ2-7; TRBD1 is a possible D gene (6 bases). Germline CDR1 is DFQATT and CDR2 is SNEGSKA (reference sequence). The V gene lost 3 bases and the J gene lost 5 bases, with 14 bases spanning the gap. This CDR3 has 13 residues. CDR3 DNA: TGCAGTGCTAGTAGGGGGAGCCCTAACGAGCAGTACTTC. Translating it yields CSASRGSPNEQYF.

The chain links TRBV19 to TRBJ1-1; the D is unclear. With 7 bases removed from V and 7 bases from J, the gap between germline ends came to 13 bases. The CDR3 is 12 residues long. Looked up from germline, CDR1 is LNHDA and CDR2 is SQIVND (reference sequence). The CDR3 DNA follows: TGTGCCAGTACTCATCCCCAGGTTGAAGCTTTCTTT. Translating gives CASTHPQVEAFF. The full variable domain, completed using reference TRBV19 and TRBJ1-1, is DGGITQSPKYLFRKEGQNVTLSCEQNLNHDAMYWYRQDPGQGLRLIYYSQIVNDFQKGDIAEGYSVSREKKESFPLTVTSAQKNPTAFYLCASTHPQVEAFFGQGTRLTVV.

The rearrangement joins TRBV5-6 to TRBJ1-4; unclear D gene. The germline V and J ends were trimmed by 1 base and 4 bases, with 17 bases remaining between them. Germline assignment: CDR1 SGHDT and CDR2 YYEEEE. The CDR3 has 17 amino acids. CDR3: CASSLLEGGSDNEKLFF. In DNA, the CDR3 is TGTGCCAGCAGCTTGTTAGAGGGCGGTTCGGATAATGAAAAACTGTTTTTT. Full variable domain (outside the CDR3, taken from reference TRBV5-6 and TRBJ1-4): DAGVTQSPTHLIKTRGQQVTLRCSPKSGHDTVSWYQQALGQGPQFIFQYYEEEERQRGNFPDRFSGHQFPNYSSELNVNALLLGDSALYLCASSLLEGGSDNEKLFFGSGTQLSVL.

The V call is TRBV28, the J call TRBJ1-1; D perhaps matches TRBD1 (5 bases). Germline CDR1 and CDR2: MDHEN and SYDVKM. The V and J ends lost 6 bases and 6 bases respectively, with 29 bases between them. The CDR3 spans 18 residues. CDR3 nucleotide sequence: TGTGCCAGCAGAGGTCGTAGGGGTCTCACACGGGTACGCGCTGAAGCTTTCTTT. Translation gives CASRGRRGLTRVRAEAFF.

The rearrangement uses TRBV10-1 and TRBJ2-5; D is ambiguous. The CDR3 totals 16 residues. Trimming removed 0 bases at V and 11 bases at J, with 22 bases between. Germline lookup yields CDR1 WNHNN and CDR2 SYGVQD (reference sequence). The DNA for the CDR3 is TGCGCCAGCAGTGAGTCTACAGTTTCTGGGGTTTATGAGCAGTACTTC. It specifies CASSESTVSGVYEQYF.